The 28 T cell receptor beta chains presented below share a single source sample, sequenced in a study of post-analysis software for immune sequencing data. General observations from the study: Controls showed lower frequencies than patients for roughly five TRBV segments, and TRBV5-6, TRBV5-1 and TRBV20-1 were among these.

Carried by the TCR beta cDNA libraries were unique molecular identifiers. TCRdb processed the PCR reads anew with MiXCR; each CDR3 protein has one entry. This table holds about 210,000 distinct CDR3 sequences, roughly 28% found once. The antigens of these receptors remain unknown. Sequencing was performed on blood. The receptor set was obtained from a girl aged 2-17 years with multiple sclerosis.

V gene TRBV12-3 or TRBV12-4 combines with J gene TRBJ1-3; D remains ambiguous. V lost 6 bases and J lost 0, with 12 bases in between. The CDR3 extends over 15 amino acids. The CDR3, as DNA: TGTGCCAGCAGACCGACCGTGAGCTCTGGAAACACCATATATTTT. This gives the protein CASRPTVSSGNTIYF.

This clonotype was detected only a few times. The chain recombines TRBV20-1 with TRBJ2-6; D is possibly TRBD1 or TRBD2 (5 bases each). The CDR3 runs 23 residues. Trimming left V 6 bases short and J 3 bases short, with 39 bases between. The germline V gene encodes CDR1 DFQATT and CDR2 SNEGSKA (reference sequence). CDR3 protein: CSALGTGERGRDQGLDGANVLTF. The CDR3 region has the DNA TGCAGTGCCCTAGGCACCGGAGAGAGGGGCCGGGACCAGGGCCTGGATGGGGCCAACGTCCTGACTTTC.

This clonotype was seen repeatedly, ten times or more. CDR3 nucleotides: TGCAGTGCCCAACATAGCGGGGTCACAGATACGCAGTATTTT. This gives the protein CSAQHSGVTDTQYF. The chain employs TRBV20-1 and TRBJ2-3, with 8 bases aligning to TRBD2. With V trimmed by 6 bases and J by 2 bases, 7 bases remained unmatched. This CDR3 has 14 residues. From germline, CDR1 is DFQATT and CDR2 SNEGSKA (reference sequence).

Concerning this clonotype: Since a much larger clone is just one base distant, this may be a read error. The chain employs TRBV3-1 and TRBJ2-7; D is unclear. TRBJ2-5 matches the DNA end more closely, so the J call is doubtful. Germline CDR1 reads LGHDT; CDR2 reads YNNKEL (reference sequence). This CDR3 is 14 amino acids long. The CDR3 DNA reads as TGTGCCAGCAGCCAAGATGAGGCAGTGGGGACCCAGTACTTC. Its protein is CASSQDEAVGTQYF.

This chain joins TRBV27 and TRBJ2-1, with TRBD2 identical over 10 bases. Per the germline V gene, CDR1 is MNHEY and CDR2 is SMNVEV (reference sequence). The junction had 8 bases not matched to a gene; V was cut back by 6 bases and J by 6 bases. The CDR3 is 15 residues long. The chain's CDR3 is CASSPAGGPGNEQFF. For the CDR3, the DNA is TGTGCCAGCAGCCCAGCGGGGGGGCCGGGCAATGAGCAGTTCTTC.

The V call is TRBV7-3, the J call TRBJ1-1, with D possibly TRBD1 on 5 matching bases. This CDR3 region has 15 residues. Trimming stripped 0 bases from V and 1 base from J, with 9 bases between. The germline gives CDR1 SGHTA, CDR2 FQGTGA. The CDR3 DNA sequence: TGTGCCAGCAGCTTAACAGGGGCGGGGAACACTGAAGCTTTCTTT. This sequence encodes CASSLTGAGNTEAFF.

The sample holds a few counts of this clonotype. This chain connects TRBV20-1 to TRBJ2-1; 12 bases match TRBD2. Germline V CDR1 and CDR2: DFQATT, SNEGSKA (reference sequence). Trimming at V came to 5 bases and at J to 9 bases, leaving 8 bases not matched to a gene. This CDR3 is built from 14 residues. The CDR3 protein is CSAELAGGGGEQFF. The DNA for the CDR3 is TGCAGTGCTGAACTAGCGGGGGGTGGGGGTGAGCAGTTCTTC.

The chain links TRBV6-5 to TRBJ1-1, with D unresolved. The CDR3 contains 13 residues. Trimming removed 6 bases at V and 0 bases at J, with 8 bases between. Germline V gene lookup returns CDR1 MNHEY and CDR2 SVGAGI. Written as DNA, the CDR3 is TGTGCCAGCAGCCCGATCTTGAACACTGAAGCTTTCTTT. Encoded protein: CASSPILNTEAFF.

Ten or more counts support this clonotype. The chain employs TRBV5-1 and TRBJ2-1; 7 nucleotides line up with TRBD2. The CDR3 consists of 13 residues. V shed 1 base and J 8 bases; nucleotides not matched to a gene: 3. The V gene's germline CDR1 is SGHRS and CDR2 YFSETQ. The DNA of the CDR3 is TGCGCCAGCAGCTTGTTGGCGGGAGATGAGCAGTTCTTC. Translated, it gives CASSLLAGDEQFF.

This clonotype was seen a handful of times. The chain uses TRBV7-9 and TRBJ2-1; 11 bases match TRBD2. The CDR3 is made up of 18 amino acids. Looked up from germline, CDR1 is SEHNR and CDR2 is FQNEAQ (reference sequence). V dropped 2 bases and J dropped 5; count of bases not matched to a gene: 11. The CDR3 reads CASSLKLIGGLADNEQFF. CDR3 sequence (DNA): TGTGCCAGCAGCTTAAAGCTTATCGGGGGACTAGCGGACAATGAGCAGTTCTTC.

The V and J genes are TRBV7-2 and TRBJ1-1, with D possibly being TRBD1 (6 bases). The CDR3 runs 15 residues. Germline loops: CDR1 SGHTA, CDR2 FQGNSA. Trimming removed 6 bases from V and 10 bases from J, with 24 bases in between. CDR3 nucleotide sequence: TGTGCCAGCAGTCCACAGACAGGCGCAGGGGTAGTAGCTTTCTTT. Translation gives CASSPQTGAGVVAFF.

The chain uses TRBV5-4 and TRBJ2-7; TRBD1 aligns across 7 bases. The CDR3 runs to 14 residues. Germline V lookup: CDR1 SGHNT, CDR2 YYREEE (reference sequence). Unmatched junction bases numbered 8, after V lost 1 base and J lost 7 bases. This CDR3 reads CASSLTGADKEQYF. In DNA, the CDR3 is TGTGCCAGCAGCTTGACAGGGGCCGATAAAGAGCAGTACTTC.

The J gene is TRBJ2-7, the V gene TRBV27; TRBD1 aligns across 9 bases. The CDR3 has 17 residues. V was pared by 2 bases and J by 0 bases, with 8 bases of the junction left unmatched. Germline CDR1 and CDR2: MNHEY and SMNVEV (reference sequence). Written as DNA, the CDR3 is TGTGCCAGCAGTTTACTAGCTGGGACAGGGAACTCCTACGAGCAGTACTTC. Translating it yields CASSLLAGTGNSYEQYF.

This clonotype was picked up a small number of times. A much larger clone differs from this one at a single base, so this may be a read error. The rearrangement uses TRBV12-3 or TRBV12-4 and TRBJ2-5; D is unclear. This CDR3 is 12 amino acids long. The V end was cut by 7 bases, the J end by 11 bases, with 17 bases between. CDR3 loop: CASTMTRRQQYF. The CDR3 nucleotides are TGTGCCAGCACCATGACGAGACGGCAACAGTACTTC.

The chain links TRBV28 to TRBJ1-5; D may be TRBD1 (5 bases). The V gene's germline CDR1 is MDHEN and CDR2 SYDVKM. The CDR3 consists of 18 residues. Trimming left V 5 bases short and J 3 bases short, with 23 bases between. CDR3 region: CASSLSGTATNYNQPQHF. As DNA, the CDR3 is TGTGCCAGCAGTCTCTCGGGGACCGCGACGAACTACAATCAGCCCCAGCATTTT. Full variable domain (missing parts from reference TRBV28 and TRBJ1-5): DVKVTQSSRYLVKRTGEKVFLECVQDMDHENMFWYRQDPGLGLRLIYFSYDVKMKEKGDIPEGYSVSREKKERFSLILESASTNQTSMYLCASSLSGTATNYNQPQHFGDGTRLSIL.

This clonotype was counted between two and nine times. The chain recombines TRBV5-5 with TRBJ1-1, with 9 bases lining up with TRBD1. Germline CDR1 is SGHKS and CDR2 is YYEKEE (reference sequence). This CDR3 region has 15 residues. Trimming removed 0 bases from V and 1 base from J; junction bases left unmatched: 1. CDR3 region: CASSLVGQGNTEAFF. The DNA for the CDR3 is TGTGCCAGCAGCTTGGTGGGACAGGGGAACACTGAAGCTTTCTTT.

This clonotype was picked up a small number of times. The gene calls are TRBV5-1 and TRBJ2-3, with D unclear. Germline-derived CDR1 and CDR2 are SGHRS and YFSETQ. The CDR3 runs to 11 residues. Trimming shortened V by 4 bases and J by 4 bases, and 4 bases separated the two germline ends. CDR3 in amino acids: CASSAADTQYF. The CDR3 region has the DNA TGCGCCAGCAGCGCCGCAGATACGCAGTATTTT. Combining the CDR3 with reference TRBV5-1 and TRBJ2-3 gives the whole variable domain KAGVTQTPRYLIKTRGQQVTLSCSPISGHRSVSWYQQTPGQGLQFLFEYFSETQRNKGNFPGRFSGRQFSNSRSEMNVSTLELGDSALYLCASSAADTQYFGPGTRLTVL.

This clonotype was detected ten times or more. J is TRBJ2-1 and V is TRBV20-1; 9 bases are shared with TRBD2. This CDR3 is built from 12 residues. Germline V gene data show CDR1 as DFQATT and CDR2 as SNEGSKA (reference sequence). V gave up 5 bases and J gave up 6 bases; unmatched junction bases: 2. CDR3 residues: CSARAGGNEQFF. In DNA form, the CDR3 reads TGCAGTGCTCGAGCGGGAGGCAATGAGCAGTTCTTC.

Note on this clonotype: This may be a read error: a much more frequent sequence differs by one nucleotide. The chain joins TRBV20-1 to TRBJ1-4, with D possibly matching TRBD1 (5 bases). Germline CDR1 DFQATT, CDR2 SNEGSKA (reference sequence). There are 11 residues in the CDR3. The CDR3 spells CSARRGEELFF. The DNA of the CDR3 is TGCAGTGCTAGGAGGGGTGAAGAACTGTTTTTT.

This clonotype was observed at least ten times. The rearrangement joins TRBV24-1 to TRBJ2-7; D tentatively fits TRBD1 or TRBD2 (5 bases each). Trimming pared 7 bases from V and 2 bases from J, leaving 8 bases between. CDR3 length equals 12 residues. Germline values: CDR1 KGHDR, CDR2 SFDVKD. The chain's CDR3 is CATRGPTYEQYF. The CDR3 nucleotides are TGTGCCACCAGGGGACCGACCTACGAGCAGTACTTC.

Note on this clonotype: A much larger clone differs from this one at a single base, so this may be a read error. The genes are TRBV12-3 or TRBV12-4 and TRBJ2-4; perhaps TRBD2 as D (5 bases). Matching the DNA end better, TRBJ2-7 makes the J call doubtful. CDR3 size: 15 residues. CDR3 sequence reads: CASSLARANPYEQYF. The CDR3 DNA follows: TGTGCCAGCAGTTTAGCGCGGGCTAACCCCTACGAGCAGTACTTC.

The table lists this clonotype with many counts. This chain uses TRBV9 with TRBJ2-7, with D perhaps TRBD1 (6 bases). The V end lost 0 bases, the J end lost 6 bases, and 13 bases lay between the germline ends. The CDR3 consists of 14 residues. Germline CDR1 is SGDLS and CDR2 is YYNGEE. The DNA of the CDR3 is TGTGCCAGCAGCGTAGGCCCAGGGGTGCGCGAGCAGTACTTC. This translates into CASSVGPGVREQYF. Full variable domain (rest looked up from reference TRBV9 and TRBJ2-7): DSGVTQTPKHLITATGQRVTLRCSPRSGDLSVYWYQQSLDQGLQFLIQYYNGEERAKGNILERFSAQQFPDLHSELNLSSLELGDSALYFCASSVGPGVREQYFGPGTRLTVT.

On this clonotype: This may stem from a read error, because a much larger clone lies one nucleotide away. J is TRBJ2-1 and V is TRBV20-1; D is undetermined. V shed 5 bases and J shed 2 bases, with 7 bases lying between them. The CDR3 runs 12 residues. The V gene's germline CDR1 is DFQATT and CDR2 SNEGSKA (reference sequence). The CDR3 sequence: CSAYAPYNEQFF. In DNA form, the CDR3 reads TGCAGTGCTTATGCACCCTACAATGAGCAGTTCTTC.

The CDR3 region has the DNA TGTGCCAGCAGTGCCCCCCAGGGAACACATGAGCAGTTCTTC. Encoded protein: CASSAPQGTHEQFF. The chain combines TRBV28 with TRBJ2-1; D perhaps matches TRBD1 (5 bases). The CDR3 has 14 amino acids. Germline loops: CDR1 MDHEN, CDR2 SYDVKM. V dropped 5 bases and J dropped 8 bases, with 16 bases sitting between them.

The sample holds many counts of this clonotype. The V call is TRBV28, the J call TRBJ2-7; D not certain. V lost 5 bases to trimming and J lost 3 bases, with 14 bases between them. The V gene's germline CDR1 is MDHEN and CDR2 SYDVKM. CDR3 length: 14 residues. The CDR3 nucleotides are TGTGCCAGCAGTCGGCGGAAACCCCTCTACGAGCAGTACTTC. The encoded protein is CASSRRKPLYEQYF.

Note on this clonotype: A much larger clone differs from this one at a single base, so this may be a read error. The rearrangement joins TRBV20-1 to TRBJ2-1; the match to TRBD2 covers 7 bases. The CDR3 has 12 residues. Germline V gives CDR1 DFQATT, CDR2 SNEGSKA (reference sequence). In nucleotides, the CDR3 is TGCAGGGCTAGTCGGGGAGGGAATGAGCAGTTCTTC. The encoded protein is CRASRGGNEQFF.

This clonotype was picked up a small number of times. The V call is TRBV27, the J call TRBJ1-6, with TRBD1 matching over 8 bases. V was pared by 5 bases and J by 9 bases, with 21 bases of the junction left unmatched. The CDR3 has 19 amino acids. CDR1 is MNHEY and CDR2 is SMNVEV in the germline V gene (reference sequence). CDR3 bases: TGTGCCAGCAGTCTCCCGCAGGGGGAGACCAGGGGGCTTGGTTCACCCCTCCACTTT. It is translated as CASSLPQGETRGLGSPLHF.

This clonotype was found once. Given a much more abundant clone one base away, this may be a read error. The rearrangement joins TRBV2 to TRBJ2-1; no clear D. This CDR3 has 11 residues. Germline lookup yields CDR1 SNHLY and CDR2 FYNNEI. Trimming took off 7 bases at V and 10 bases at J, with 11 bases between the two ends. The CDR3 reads CASTGSYEQFF. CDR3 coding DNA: TGTGCCAGCACTGGATCCTACGAGCAGTTCTTC.